This TCR beta chain was observed in a study of blood T cell repertoires in COVID-19. Whole-study context: Acute and convalescent COVID-19 samples came from the United States, Italy and Spain. T cells, B-cell-depleted T cells, or PBMCs provided the cDNA or gDNA that served as material.

Per the original methods: The authors estimated nucleated cell counts from reference gene primer amplification. TCRdb's copy holds only in-frame clones and misses some; the assay was immunoSEQ multiplex PCR. The V and J calls and the clone size are those of that table, but D and trimming were determined from the DNA. This table has 200,000 to 300,000 clones, roughly 90% appearing once. Trimming pared 3 bases from V and 2 bases from J, leaving 14 bases between. This CDR3 has 15 residues. Germline lookup yields CDR1 MDHEN and CDR2 SYDVKM. The sample holds a few counts of this clone. The TCR was taken from a human donor in a cohort sampled during active COVID-19. Source material: peripheral blood. The rearrangement uses TRBV28 and TRBJ2-7, with D possibly being TRBD2 (7 bases). The CDR3 loop reads CASSFEGGLTYEQYF. CDR3 nucleotides: TGTGCCAGCAGTTTCGAGGGGGGGCTGACCTACGAGCAGTACTTC.